This T cell receptor (beta chain) was profiled in a study of OX40 agonist ivuxolimab in advanced cancers. Study in general: Among those enrolled, mean age was about 63 years (range roughly 20 to 85) and about 79% were male.

About this clone itself: Its antigen is not identified.

The study, taken as a whole, reports: Average numbers of expanded clones were greater in CD8+ T cells than in CD4+. At doses 0.1 to 3.0 mg/kg, CD4+ and CD8+ clones expanded.

This CDR3 is built from 13 residues. Trimming left V 5 bases short and J 4 bases short, with 8 bases between. Germline V gives CDR1 SEHNR, CDR2 FQNEAQ (reference sequence). Clones were sequenced by immunoSEQ multiplex PCR, and TCRdb holds only the in-frame ones, with some missing. The data show 5,500 to 7,000 clones, over 75% seen once. The sample was CD4+ or CD8+ T cells sorted from blood, taken in a trial of the OX40 agonist ivuxolimab. V is TRBV7-9 and J is TRBJ2-2; D may be TRBD1 or TRBD2 (6 bases each). The receptor was isolated from an adult with an advanced solid tumor such as melanoma, head and neck, liver or kidney cancer. CDR3 sequence reads: CASSEGGTGELFF. DNA of the CDR3: TGTGCCAGCAGCGAGGGGGGCACCGGGGAGCTGTTTTTT.